The 15 T cell receptor beta chains below were found in one sample sequenced in a study of T cells after yellow fever vaccination. One entry per CDR3 protein results from TCRdb running MiXCR on the 5' RACE reads. The sample has a few hundred thousand distinct CDR3 sequences; approximately 8% are singletons. The input for sequencing was CD4+ T cells sorted from PBMCs, taken 5 days after the yellow fever booster vaccination. The receptors were gathered from a man aged 18 to 35 who received the YFV17D yellow fever vaccine.

The V call is TRBV5-1, the J call TRBJ2-7; possibly TRBD1 for D (5 bases). The CDR3 runs 14 residues. V was trimmed by 6 bases and J by 0 bases, leaving 13 bases between them. Germline V gives CDR1 SGHRS, CDR2 YFSETQ. CDR3 in amino acids: CASNVDTSSYEQYF. In DNA, the CDR3 is TGCGCCAGCAATGTGGACACGAGCTCCTACGAGCAGTACTTC.

This clonotype has just a few counts. The chain has TRBV6-2 or TRBV6-3 and TRBJ1-2, with D perhaps TRBD1 (5 bases). Germline values: CDR1 MNHEY, CDR2 SVGEGT. The CDR3 spans 13 residues. The V end lost 5 bases, the J end lost 8 bases, and 15 bases lay between the germline ends. CDR3 protein: CASSATGPWGYTF. CDR3 DNA sequence: TGTGCCAGCAGTGCCACAGGTCCGTGGGGCTACACCTTC.

This clonotype was seen ten or more times. This chain connects TRBV20-1 to TRBJ2-7, with 7 bases identical to TRBD1. Unmatched junction bases numbered 12, after V lost 3 bases and J lost 4 bases. Germline CDR1 DFQATT, CDR2 SNEGSKA (reference sequence). The CDR3 has 15 amino acids. The CDR3 loop is CSASTPGTANYEQYF. The CDR3 nucleotides are TGCAGTGCTAGCACGCCCGGGACAGCCAATTACGAGCAGTACTTC.

In this sample, this clonotype turned up many times. The CDR3 here is CASSSGGEQYF. CDR3 sequence (DNA): TGTGCCAGCAGCTCGGGGGGCGAGCAGTACTTC. The chain carries TRBV7-9 and TRBJ2-7; TRBD2 aligns across 7 bases. CDR1 and CDR2 (germline): SEHNR, FQNEAQ (reference sequence). V was pared by 4 bases and J by 6 bases, with 0 bases of the junction left unmatched. This CDR3 is 11 amino acids long.

The V gene is TRBV4-1, the J gene TRBJ2-3; 10 nucleotides match TRBD2. V shed 5 bases, J shed 2 bases, and the junction held 10 bases outside the gene matches. There are 17 residues in the CDR3. Germline CDR1 is MGHRA and CDR2 is YSYEKL. The CDR3 protein is CASSGIAGGTNTDTQYF. The CDR3 coding sequence is TGCGCCAGCAGCGGGATAGCGGGGGGTACAAACACAGATACGCAGTATTTT.

This clonotype has just a few counts. This chain connects TRBV5-1 to TRBJ2-3; possible D gene TRBD2, 5 bases. Trimming stripped 4 bases from V and 0 bases from J, with 15 bases between. Per germline, CDR1 SGHRS and CDR2 YFSETQ. The CDR3 covers 16 residues. CDR3 sequence (DNA): TGCGCCAGCAGCCCCCGTCCGGGGTCTAGCACAGATACGCAGTATTTT. Translation gives CASSPRPGSSTDTQYF.

The V gene is TRBV5-1, the J gene TRBJ2-7; the D call may be TRBD1 or TRBD2 (5 bases each). This CDR3 is 16 amino acids long. CDR1 is SGHRS and CDR2 is YFSETQ in the germline V gene. V shed 0 bases and J shed 1 base, with 14 bases lying between them. As DNA, the CDR3 is TGCGCCAGCAGCTTGGAGGGACCGACCGTGTCCTACGAGCAGTACTTC. It yields the protein CASSLEGPTVSYEQYF. Drawing the rest from reference TRBV5-1 and TRBJ2-7, the complete variable domain is KAGVTQTPRYLIKTRGQQVTLSCSPISGHRSVSWYQQTPGQGLQFLFEYFSETQRNKGNFPGRFSGRQFSNSRSEMNVSTLELGDSALYLCASSLEGPTVSYEQYFGPGTRLTVT.

The genes are TRBV20-1 and TRBJ2-3, with 13 nucleotides matching TRBD2. Germline V gives CDR1 DFQATT, CDR2 SNEGSKA (reference sequence). The CDR3 length is 17 residues. The V segment lost 6 bases and the J segment 2 bases; nucleotides outside the gene matches: 11. CDR3 DNA sequence: TGCAGTGCCGAACCTGGGACTAGCGGGGCCCCCACAGATACGCAGTATTTT. Amino acid sequence: CSAEPGTSGAPTDTQYF.

This chain links TRBV18 with TRBJ1-2; the D is unclear. The CDR3 is 15 residues long. With 5 bases removed from V and 6 bases from J, the gap between germline ends came to 19 bases. The germline CDR1 and CDR2 sequences are KGHSH and LQKENI. CDR3 sequence: CASSLGPGATNGYTF. CDR3 DNA sequence: TGTGCCAGCTCATTAGGGCCAGGAGCTACGAATGGCTACACCTTC.

The chain employs TRBV23-1 and TRBJ1-2; D gene ambiguous. TRBV23-1 belongs to the ORF category, with a function that is uncertain. The ends were cut back, 4 bases at V and 4 bases at J, with 16 bases in the middle. The CDR3 is 15 residues long. Here the CDR3 DNA reads TGCGCCAGCAGTCGAAGCCTATCCCGGAGCTATGGCTACACCTTC. As protein: CASSRSLSRSYGYTF.

The rearrangement uses TRBV5-1 and TRBJ1-3; D is unresolved. The CDR3 sequence is 16 residues long. Germline CDR1 SGHRS, CDR2 YFSETQ. The germline V and J ends were trimmed by 2 bases and 1 base, with 13 bases remaining between them. CDR3: CASSFQTGGSGNTIYF. In DNA, the CDR3 is TGCGCCAGCAGCTTCCAGACCGGAGGGTCTGGAAACACCATATATTTT.

This chain joins TRBV3-1 and TRBJ2-5; D gene unclear. The germline CDR1 and CDR2 sequences are LGHDT and YNNKEL (reference sequence). This CDR3 has 13 residues. The V and J ends lost 0 bases and 5 bases respectively, with 7 bases between them. The CDR3 is CASSQEGMETQYF. The DNA of the CDR3 is TGTGCCAGCAGCCAAGAGGGGATGGAGACCCAGTACTTC.

This clonotype was counted a few times. The CDR3 DNA follows: TGCGCCAGCAGCCCCAGGGGGACTAGCATCGGGGAGCAGTTCTTC. This codes for CASSPRGTSIGEQFF. The chain couples TRBV5-1 to TRBJ2-1, with 9 nucleotides matching TRBD2. This CDR3 spans 15 amino acids. Germline V gene sequence: CDR1 SGHRS, CDR2 YFSETQ. The V gene end was trimmed by 4 bases and the J gene end by 10 bases; junction bases not matched to a gene: 12. Filled out from reference TRBV5-1 and TRBJ2-1, the complete variable domain reads KAGVTQTPRYLIKTRGQQVTLSCSPISGHRSVSWYQQTPGQGLQFLFEYFSETQRNKGNFPGRFSGRQFSNSRSEMNVSTLELGDSALYLCASSPRGTSIGEQFFGPGTRLTVL.

This clonotype came up a few times. V and J are TRBV20-1 and TRBJ1-2; D may be TRBD1 (6 bases). Trimming pared 6 bases from V and 3 bases from J, leaving 23 bases between. Germline CDR1 is DFQATT and CDR2 is SNEGSKA (reference sequence). CDR3 length: 16 amino acids. CDR3 amino acids: CSAATLPGHQDYGYTF. DNA for the CDR3: TGCAGTGCCGCTACCCTTCCGGGACACCAAGACTATGGCTACACCTTC.

This clonotype has just a few counts. The chain combines TRBV29-1 with TRBJ1-5; weak D call: TRBD1 (5 bases). CDR3 length: 13 amino acids. Trimming cost V 6 bases and J 2 bases, with 11 bases left between them. The germline gives CDR1 SQVTM, CDR2 ANQGSEA. DNA for the CDR3: TGCAGCGTCAAAACACAGGGCAATCAGCCCCAGCATTTT. It specifies CSVKTQGNQPQHF.